The present T cell receptor (beta chain) was sequenced within a study of spatial heterogeneity in lung cancer. Indicated time point: sample taken at primary tumor resection. Unsorted whole RNA of tumor, nontumor lung or frozen PBMC was sequenced. A single record per CDR3 protein comes from TCRdb applying MiXCR to the 5' RACE reads. The sample yields 40,000 to 50,000 distinct CDR3 sequences, around 7.6% seen once. This clonotype was seen a few times. Trimming pared 5 bases from V and 4 bases from J, leaving 8 bases between. The CDR3 has 12 residues. The germline gives CDR1 SNHLY, CDR2 FYNNEI. The rearrangement uses TRBV2 and TRBJ2-5; TRBD2 is a possible D gene (6 bases). The sample consisted of PBMCs, taken at surgery. The receptor was derived from a female donor with early-stage non-small cell lung cancer. CDR3 in amino acids: CASSIAAETQYF. In DNA, the CDR3 is TGTGCCAGCAGTATAGCGGCAGAGACCCAGTACTTC.